One and the same sample provided the 20 T cell receptor beta chains below, sequenced in a study of T cell changes during pregnancy in multiple sclerosis. The repertoire was sequenced with immunoSEQ multiplex PCR; TCRdb's copy has only in-frame clones and lacks some. The sample consists of tens of thousands of clones, about nine tenths of them appearing once. The specimen was peripheral blood, collected in the second trimester of pregnancy. The source of these receptors is a female donor in good health, enrolled as a control in a pregnancy study.

V usage is TRBV11-1 and J usage is TRBJ2-5; 9 nucleotides line up with TRBD2. The germline CDR1 and CDR2 sequences are SGHAT and FQDESV (reference sequence). The CDR3 totals 16 residues. V dropped 5 bases and J dropped 4; count of bases not matched to a gene: 11. The CDR3 spells CASSPRPGLAGETQYF. Here the CDR3 DNA reads TGTGCCAGCAGCCCCCGTCCGGGACTAGCCGGAGAGACCCAGTACTTC.

The chain employs TRBV11-2 and TRBJ1-2, with TRBD1 matching 10 bases. Germline trimming cut 7 bases from V and 6 bases from J; bases unmatched to any gene: 11. The germline CDR1 and CDR2 sequences are SGHAT and FQNNGV. The CDR3 has 15 residues. The CDR3 loop is CASTSWGQGLDGYTF. The CDR3 coding sequence is TGTGCCAGCACCTCGTGGGGACAGGGGCTAGATGGCTACACCTTC.

The chain links TRBV5-1 to TRBJ1-6; 8 bases fit TRBD1. The germline V gene has CDR1 SGHRS and CDR2 YFSETQ. After removal of 0 bases from V and 5 bases from J, the junction contained 10 bases not matched to a gene. CDR3 size: 18 residues. This CDR3 is CASSLAAGGSLDNSPLHF. CDR3 nucleotides: TGCGCCAGCAGCTTGGCCGCAGGGGGCTCCCTCGATAATTCACCCCTCCACTTT.

J is TRBJ1-5 and V is TRBV18, with TRBD1 as a possible D gene (6 bases). The germline V gene has CDR1 KGHSH and CDR2 LQKENI. Trimming stripped 2 bases from V and 6 bases from J, with 14 bases between. The CDR3 covers 15 residues. CDR3 sequence: CASSPEAGVIQPQHF. The CDR3 coding sequence is TGTGCCAGCTCACCAGAGGCAGGGGTTATTCAGCCCCAGCATTTT.

Comments on this clone: Other DNA sequences within the sample encode an identical CDR3. The chain's CDR3 is CASSLQGNTQYF. DNA of the CDR3: TGTGCCAGCAGTTTACAGGGGAATACGCAGTATTTT. The chain links TRBV27 to TRBJ2-3, with a possible D match to TRBD1 (6 bases). Germline V gene data show CDR1 as MNHEY and CDR2 as SMNVEV (reference sequence). Trimming took 2 bases from V and 7 from J, leaving 7 bases between them. The CDR3 sequence is 12 residues long.

The genes are TRBV20-1 and TRBJ2-1, with TRBD2 as a possible D gene (5 bases). The V gene's germline CDR1 is DFQATT and CDR2 SNEGSKA (reference sequence). The CDR3 loop spans 11 amino acids. Between the trimmed V and J ends, which lost 7 bases and 9 bases, there was a span of 13 bases. The CDR3 DNA reads as TGCAGTGTTCGGGGAAGCGGTGAGCAGTTCTTC. Protein product: CSVRGSGEQFF.

J is TRBJ2-7 and V is TRBV4-2, with D unresolved. The CDR3 runs to 15 residues. Trimming stripped 0 bases from V and 2 bases from J, with 11 bases between. From germline, CDR1 is LGHNA and CDR2 YNFKEQ. DNA for the CDR3: TGTGCCAGCAGCCAAGATCCCAGTATTCCCTACGAGCAGTACTTC. Translating it yields CASSQDPSIPYEQYF.

This rearrangement joins TRBV7-9 to TRBJ2-6; D is ambiguous. Germline V lookup: CDR1 SEHNR, CDR2 FQNEAQ (reference sequence). V was pared by 5 bases and J by 5 bases, with 19 bases between. The CDR3 has 17 amino acids. The CDR3 DNA reads as TGTGCCAGCAGCAAGAGAGAATACCATAGTCGGGCCAACGTCCTGACTTTC. It encodes CASSKREYHSRANVLTF. The complete variable domain, with remaining parts taken from reference TRBV7-9 and TRBJ2-6, reads DTGVSQNPRHKITKRGQNVTFRCDPISEHNRLYWYRQTLGQGPEFLTYFQNEAQLEKSRLLSDRFSAERPKGSFSTLEIQRTEQGDSAMYLCASSKREYHSRANVLTFGAGSRLTVL.

The chain is built from TRBV7-9 and TRBJ1-3; 7 positions agree with TRBD1. V was clipped by 4 bases and J by 0 bases; unmatched bases: 6. CDR1 is SEHNR, CDR2 FQNEAQ, per germline (reference sequence). The CDR3 covers 16 residues. Here the CDR3 DNA reads TGTGCCAGCAGCTCCCTCGGACAGGTCTCTGGAAACACCATATATTTT. Protein: CASSSLGQVSGNTIYF.

The chain recombines TRBV7-9 with TRBJ2-7, with D uncertain. Trimming removed 5 bases from V and 6 bases from J, with 11 bases in between. The CDR3 contains 12 residues. Germline V gives CDR1 SEHNR, CDR2 FQNEAQ (reference sequence). The CDR3 loop reads CASSPRSGEQYF. The CDR3 DNA reads TGTGCCAGCAGCCCAAGATCGGGCGAGCAGTACTTC.

The J gene is TRBJ1-1, the V gene TRBV15, with 8 positions matching TRBD1. The CDR3 has 14 amino acids. Looked up from germline, CDR1 is LNHNV and CDR2 is YYDKDF (reference sequence). V lost 2 bases, J lost 5 bases, and 4 bases stayed unmatched. CDR3 DNA sequence: TGTGCCACCAGCAGACCGGACAGGGAAACTGAAGCTTTCTTT. Protein: CATSRPDRETEAFF.

The chain has TRBV9 and TRBJ1-2, with a weak D call TRBD1 (6 bases). Germline loops: CDR1 SGDLS, CDR2 YYNGEE. Trimming pared 0 bases from V and 13 bases from J, leaving 19 bases between. The CDR3 has 14 residues. The CDR3 nucleotides are TGTGCCAGCAGCGTAGAGGGGGACCCCAGGGATCCCACCTTC. It encodes CASSVEGDPRDPTF.

The chain has TRBV7-2 and TRBJ1-5; 8 bases match TRBD1. Germline loops: CDR1 SGHTA, CDR2 FQGNSA. The CDR3 is made up of 14 amino acids. V dropped 5 bases and J dropped 9; count of bases not matched to a gene: 9. This chain's CDR3 is CASSADREYGPQHF. DNA for the CDR3: TGTGCCAGCAGCGCGGACAGGGAGTATGGGCCCCAGCATTTT. The full variable domain, completed using reference TRBV7-2 and TRBJ1-5, is GAGVSQSPSNKVTEKGKDVELRCDPISGHTALYWYRQSLGQGLEFLIYFQGNSAPDKSGLPSDRFSAERTGGSVSTLTIQRTQQEDSAVYLCASSADREYGPQHFGDGTRLSIL.

In nucleotides, the CDR3 is TGTGCCAGCAGCGTAGGTTCAGGGCTCAATCAGCCCCAGCATTTT. This translates into CASSVGSGLNQPQHF. The J gene is TRBJ1-5, the V gene TRBV9, with D possibly TRBD1 on 5 matching bases. Germline V CDR1 and CDR2: SGDLS, YYNGEE. The V end lost 0 bases, the J end lost 3 bases, and 10 bases lay between the germline ends. The CDR3 is 15 amino acids.

The chain couples TRBV30 to TRBJ1-6, with D perhaps TRBD1 (5 bases). The length of the CDR3 is 17 residues. V was cut by 3 bases and J by 1 base, with 16 bases left in between. Germline V gives CDR1 GTSNPN, CDR2 SVGIG (reference sequence). The CDR3 here is CAWSFAGVGSYNSPLHF. The CDR3 DNA follows: TGTGCCTGGAGCTTCGCGGGGGTTGGATCCTATAATTCACCCCTCCACTTT.

Only a few counts were recorded for this clone. V is TRBV25-1 and J is TRBJ2-7; 8 nucleotides match TRBD1. Per germline, CDR1 MGHDK and CDR2 SYGVNS. CDR3 length equals 12 residues. Trimming cost V 6 bases and J 4 bases; bases outside gene matches: 2. CDR3 loop: CASRGQVYEQYF. Here the CDR3 DNA reads TGTGCCAGCAGGGGACAGGTTTACGAGCAGTACTTC.

This clone was counted a single time. The genes are TRBV27 and TRBJ1-5; D perhaps matches TRBD1 (6 bases). V was cut by 8 bases and J by 0 bases, with 11 bases left in between. Per the germline V gene, CDR1 is MNHEY and CDR2 is SMNVEV (reference sequence). The CDR3 contains 14 residues. The CDR3: CASGKTGSNQPQHF. DNA of the CDR3: TGTGCCAGCGGAAAGACAGGTAGCAATCAGCCCCAGCATTTT.

The chain joins TRBV29-1 to TRBJ1-1; 7 nucleotides match TRBD1. Trimming at V came to 5 bases and at J to 1 base, leaving 4 bases not matched to a gene. Germline V lookup: CDR1 SQVTM, CDR2 ANQGSEA. CDR3 length equals 13 residues. The CDR3 sequence is CSVPGTANTEAFF. CDR3 in DNA: TGCAGCGTTCCGGGGACAGCGAACACTGAAGCTTTCTTT.

This chain uses TRBV19 with TRBJ1-1; 7 bases map to TRBD1. The CDR3 covers 15 residues. The V segment lost 7 bases and the J segment 4 bases; nucleotides outside the gene matches: 12. Germline V gene sequence: CDR1 LNHDA, CDR2 SQIVND (reference sequence). The CDR3 region has the DNA TGTGCCAGTACCACCTCGTCAAGGGGGCCCACTGAAGCTTTCTTT. Translation gives CASTTSSRGPTEAFF.

This chain links TRBV28 with TRBJ2-7; D is ambiguous. The germline V gene encodes CDR1 MDHEN and CDR2 SYDVKM. CDR3 size: 13 residues. V shed 6 bases and J shed 0 bases, with 9 bases lying between them. CDR3 nucleotide sequence: TGTGCCAGCAGCCCTTCCCGCTCCTACGAGCAGTACTTC. Protein product: CASSPSRSYEQYF.